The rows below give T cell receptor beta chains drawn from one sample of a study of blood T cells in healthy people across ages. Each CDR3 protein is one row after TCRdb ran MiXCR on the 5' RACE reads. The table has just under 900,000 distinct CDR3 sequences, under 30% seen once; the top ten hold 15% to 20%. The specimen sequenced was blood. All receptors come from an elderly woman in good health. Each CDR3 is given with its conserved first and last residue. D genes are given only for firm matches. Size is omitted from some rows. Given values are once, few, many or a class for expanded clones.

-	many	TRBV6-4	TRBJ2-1	TGTGCCAGCAGTGTAAAACAGGGTGGTGAGCAGTTCTTC	CASSVKQGGEQFF
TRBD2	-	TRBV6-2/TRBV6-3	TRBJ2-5	TGTGCCAGCAGTCCTCAGCGGGGGAAGTGGGAGACCCAGTACTTC	CASSPQRGKWETQYF
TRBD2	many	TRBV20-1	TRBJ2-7	TGCAGTGCTAGAGGCGGGGGGGACTCCTACGAGCAGTACTTC	CSARGGGDSYEQYF
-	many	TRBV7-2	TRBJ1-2	TGTGCCAGCACCCGAGTAAACTATGGCTACACCTTC	CASTRVNYGYTF
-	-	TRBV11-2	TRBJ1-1	TGTGCCAGCAGCTTATCGGGACGGAGACCTTCGAACACTGAAGCTTTCTTT	CASSLSGRRPSNTEAFF
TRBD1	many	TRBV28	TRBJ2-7	TGTGCCAGCAGTTCCGGGACAGGGGGCTTCAACGAGCAGTACTTC	CASSSGTGGFNEQYF
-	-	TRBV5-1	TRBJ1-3	TGCGCCAGCAGCTTGGGGGGGACAAGAAACACCATATATTTT	CASSLGGTRNTIYF
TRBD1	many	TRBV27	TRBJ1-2	TGTGCCAGCAGGACGACAGGGTGGGTCGGCTACACCTTC	CASRTTGWVGYTF
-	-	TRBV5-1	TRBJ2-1	TGCGCCAGCAGCTTGACCGGGACCCCGGCTGCATACAATGAGCAGTTCTTC	CASSLTGTPAAYNEQFF
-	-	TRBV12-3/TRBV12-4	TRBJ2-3	TGTGCCAGCAGACCGGGAAAGGTGAGCGCAGATACGCAGTATTTT	CASRPGKVSADTQYF
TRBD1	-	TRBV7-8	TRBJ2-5	TGTGCCAGCAGCTCCACCGGGACAGGAAGCCGAAAATACAATGAGCAGTACTTC	CASSSTGTGSRKYNEQYF
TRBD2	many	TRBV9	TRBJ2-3	TGTGCCAGCAGCGTAGTTCCCGGGGGGGGAGATACGCAGTATTTT	CASSVVPGGGDTQYF
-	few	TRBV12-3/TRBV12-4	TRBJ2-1	TGTGCCAGCAGGAACTCGCTCTCCTACAATGAGCAGTTCTTC	CASRNSLSYNEQFF
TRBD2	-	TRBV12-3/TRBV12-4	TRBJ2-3	TGTGCCAGCAGTTTTTGGGCGGGGGTGAGCTCAGATGCGCAGTATTTT	CASSFWAGVSSDAQYF
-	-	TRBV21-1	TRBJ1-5	TGTGCCAGCAGTGGAAGGGACAGACAAGTTTATCAGCCCCAGCATTTT	CASSGRDRQVYQPQHF
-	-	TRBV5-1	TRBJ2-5	TGCGCCAGCAGCTTGGGAGTTATCGATGAGCAGTACTTC	CASSLGVIDEQYF
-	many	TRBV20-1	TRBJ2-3	TGCAGTGCTAGGGCAGGGGGGGGTCCTAGCACAGATACGCAGTATTTT	CSARAGGGPSTDTQYF